The rows below give T cell receptor beta chains drawn from one sample of a study of regulatory T cells in long-lasting Graves disease. TCRdb re-called the multiplex PCR reads through MiXCR, storing one row per CDR3 protein. This table holds 300,000 to 350,000 distinct CDR3 sequences, roughly 21% found once. The sample in question was peripheral blood mononuclear cells (PBMCs), obtained when the disease was refractory, from a patient treated with antithyroid drugs. Receptors originate from a female donor with Graves disease. Both conserved end residues are part of each CDR3. The D gene is left open where the match is weak. Size values are once, few and many counts, or a class for expanded clones, and some rows have none.

J | D | V | size | DNA | CDR3
TRBJ1-2 | - | TRBV6-2/TRBV6-3 | many | TGTGCCAGCAGTTCTACAGGGCGCGGCTATGGCTACACCTTC | CASSSTGRGYGYTF
TRBJ2-5 | - | TRBV5-1 | - | TGCGCCAGCAGCATACGGTCCGAGACCCAGTACTTC | CASSIRSETQYF
TRBJ1-4 | - | TRBV4-2 | many | TGTGCCAGCAGCCAAGATTTGGGGGGTGAAAAACTGTTTTTT | CASSQDLGGEKLFF
TRBJ1-2 | - | TRBV4-2 | few | TGTGCCAGCAGCCGGATGGAGGGGTTCGGCTACACCTTC | CASSRMEGFGYTF
TRBJ2-2 | TRBD1 | TRBV24-1 | few | TGTGCCACCAGTGATACCCGACAGGGGAACACCGGGGAGCTGTTTTTT | CATSDTRQGNTGELFF
TRBJ1-5 | - | TRBV6-1 | many | TGTGCCAGCAGTAGCGGACCGCGCAATCAGCCCCAGCATTTT | CASSSGPRNQPQHF
TRBJ2-7 | - | TRBV28 | many | TGTGCCAGCAGTTCTCTCGACGGTTACGAGCAGTACTTC | CASSSLDGYEQYF
TRBJ1-1 | - | TRBV12-3/TRBV12-4 | many | TGTGCCAGCGGCATTGGGGGTGAGACTGAAGCTTTCTTT | CASGIGGETEAFF
TRBJ2-7 | TRBD2 | TRBV19 | few | TGTGCCAGTATGGGGGGACTAGCGGGAGAAGCCTACGAGCAGTACTTC | CASMGGLAGEAYEQYF
TRBJ2-3 | - | TRBV6-2/TRBV6-3 | few | TGTGCCAGCAGCAACATCGGAGGGACAGATACGCAGTATTTT | CASSNIGGTDTQYF
TRBJ1-1 | - | TRBV7-7 | many | TGTGCTAGCAGCTTAGCCCTGAACACTGAAGCTTTCTTT | CASSLALNTEAFF
TRBJ2-5 | - | TRBV7-2 | many | TGTGCCAGCAGCCCCAGGGGTGGGGAAGAGACCCAGTACTTC | CASSPRGGEETQYF
TRBJ1-1 | - | TRBV7-9 | many | TGTGCCAGCAGCTTAGCAGCCCGATTGAACACTGAAGCTTTCTTT | CASSLAARLNTEAFF
TRBJ2-3 | - | TRBV20-1 | - | TGCAGTGCTAGGGGGGACACAGATACGCAGTATTTT | CSARGDTDTQYF
TRBJ2-7 | TRBD1 | TRBV7-9 | few | TGTGCCAGCAGCTTAGGTATCGGGACAGGGATCTCCTACGAGCAGTACTTC | CASSLGIGTGISYEQYF
TRBJ1-1 | - | TRBV28 | many | TGTGCCGTGCCGGGGAGGGCAGGGAAAGTAGCCACTGAAGCTTTCTTT | CAVPGRAGKVATEAFF
TRBJ2-7 | - | TRBV6-2/TRBV6-3 | - | TGTGCCAGCATGGGCACGGAAAGCTACGAGCAGTACTTC | CASMGTESYEQYF
TRBJ1-3 | - | TRBV27 | few | TGTGCCAGCAGATTTACTTCGGCCTTTCAGAGCTCTGGAAACACCATATATTTT | CASRFTSAFQSSGNTIYF
TRBJ2-7 | TRBD2 | TRBV20-1 | many | TGCAGTGCTAGACCCTACCTAGCGGGAGTAGGCGAGCAGTACTTC | CSARPYLAGVGEQYF
TRBJ2-4 | - | TRBV30 | many | TGTGCCTGGAGTGTTGGGGGCGGGGTAGCCAAAAACATTCAGTACTTC | CAWSVGGGVAKNIQYF